This entry lists 23 T cell receptor beta chains sequenced from one sample in a study of cytomegalovirus exposure and HLA in healthy donors. PCR employed 60 Vbeta and 13 Jbeta primers. Clones were sequenced by immunoSEQ multiplex PCR, and TCRdb holds only the in-frame ones, with some missing. Seen here are 150,000 to 180,000 clones, about four fifths observed once, and the top ten hold 7.5% to 9%. What was sequenced was PBMCs. Every receptor here comes from a man under 40 in good health and CMV-seropositive.

This chain connects TRBV6-1 to TRBJ2-7; 9 bases fit TRBD1. Trimming removed 7 bases from V and 3 bases from J; junction bases left unmatched: 1. The length of the CDR3 is 12 residues. Germline V lookup: CDR1 MNHNS, CDR2 SASEGT. DNA for the CDR3: TGTGCCAGCACGGGACAGGGCTACGAGCAGTACTTC. Protein product: CASTGQGYEQYF.

This clone was observed once. The CDR3 nucleotides read TGTGCCAGCACCTTGGAACAGGGATCCACCGGGGAGCTGTTTTTT. Translation: CASTLEQGSTGELFF. The V call is TRBV27, the J call TRBJ2-2; a possible D gene is TRBD1 (6 bases). The V and J ends lost 7 bases and 4 bases respectively, with 16 bases between them. Germline values: CDR1 MNHEY, CDR2 SMNVEV (reference sequence). The CDR3 runs to 15 residues.

This sequence joins TRBV2 and TRBJ2-2; D possibly corresponds to TRBD2 (6 bases). Deletions cut 0 bases from V and 5 bases from J, with 10 bases between. CDR1 is SNHLY and CDR2 is FYNNEI in the germline V gene. This CDR3 has 15 residues. The CDR3 coding sequence is TGTGCCAGCAGTGAAGCGGGAGGAGGTACCGGGGAGCTGTTTTTT. Its protein is CASSEAGGGTGELFF. The full variable domain, rest sourced from reference TRBV2 and TRBJ2-2, is EPEVTQTPSHQVTQMGQEVILRCVPISNHLYFYWYRQILGQKVEFLVSFYNNEISEKSEIFDDQFSVERPDGSNFTLKIRSTKLEDSAMYFCASSEAGGGTGELFFGEGSRLTVL.

The rearrangement joins TRBV19 to TRBJ2-1; 9 bases are shared with TRBD2. Germline CDR1 and CDR2: LNHDA and SQIVND (reference sequence). The CDR3 is 13 amino acids. After removal of 7 bases from V and 7 bases from J, the junction contained 5 bases not matched to a gene. CDR3 loop: CASIAGARNEQFF. The CDR3 nucleotides read TGTGCCAGTATAGCGGGAGCTCGGAATGAGCAGTTCTTC.

The gene calls are TRBV11-3 and TRBJ2-5, with D unresolved. V was shortened by 3 bases and J by 7 bases, with 12 bases between the two germline ends. Germline CDR1 and CDR2: SGHNT and YENEEA. The CDR3 has 13 amino acids. The CDR3 reads CASSFEPAGTQYF. For the CDR3, the DNA is TGTGCCAGCAGCTTTGAGCCCGCCGGGACCCAGTACTTC.

The chain is built from TRBV4-3 and TRBJ2-3; TRBD2 aligns across 10 bases. With 1 base clipped from V and 5 bases from J, the junction kept 6 bases outside the gene matches. Per the germline V gene, CDR1 is LGHNA and CDR2 is YSLEER. The CDR3 contains 16 residues. For the CDR3, the DNA is TGCGCCAGCAGCCAAGCACTAGCGGGGCAAAGAGATACGCAGTATTTT. It is translated as CASSQALAGQRDTQYF.

The chain carries TRBV7-3 and TRBJ1-1; D is undetermined. V dropped 2 bases and J dropped 1 base, with 5 bases sitting between them. The CDR3 is 13 residues long. Germline-derived CDR1 and CDR2 are SGHTA and FQGTGA. The CDR3 protein is CASSLGRNTEAFF. The CDR3 DNA sequence: TGTGCCAGCAGCTTAGGGCGGAACACTGAAGCTTTCTTT.

Only one count was recorded for this clone. V is TRBV6-5 and J is TRBJ2-7, with D uncertain. CDR1 is MNHEY, CDR2 SVGAGI, per germline. The CDR3 totals 13 residues. Trimming removed 3 bases from V and 0 bases from J, with 6 bases in between. CDR3 sequence (DNA): TGTGCCAGCAGTTATAGCATCTCCTACGAGCAGTACTTC. Translating it yields CASSYSISYEQYF.

This sequence joins TRBV7-2 and TRBJ1-1; 10 bases line up with TRBD1. Germline lookup yields CDR1 SGHTA and CDR2 FQGNSA. The CDR3 length is 16 residues. J gave up 1 base and V 4 bases, and 6 bases lay outside the gene matches. The DNA for the CDR3 is TGTGCCAGCAGCTCTCGACAGGGGGCGAAGAACACTGAAGCTTTCTTT. It specifies CASSSRQGAKNTEAFF.

This clone came up a few times. The rearrangement uses TRBV7-3 and TRBJ2-7, with a tentative D call TRBD1 (6 bases). V lost 2 bases to trimming and J lost 2 bases, with 13 bases between them. Germline V gives CDR1 SGHTA, CDR2 FQGTGA. The CDR3 has 15 amino acids. The chain's CDR3 is CASSLGTRLPYEQYF. In DNA form, the CDR3 reads TGTGCCAGCAGCTTAGGGACAAGGCTCCCCTACGAGCAGTACTTC.

This clone appeared a single time. This chain uses TRBV9 with TRBJ1-2; 8 bases map to TRBD1. The V and J ends lost 3 bases and 0 bases, in that order; junction bases with no gene match: 4. CDR3 length: 15 amino acids. Germline loops: CDR1 SGDLS, CDR2 YYNGEE. The CDR3 region is CASSAGQGPNYGYTF. The DNA for the CDR3 is TGTGCCAGCAGCGCAGGACAGGGTCCTAACTATGGCTACACCTTC.

This chain uses TRBV2 with TRBJ1-2; 7 bases are a match to TRBD1. CDR3 length equals 13 residues. V was clipped by 7 bases and J by 4 bases; unmatched bases: 6. The V gene's germline CDR1 is SNHLY and CDR2 FYNNEI. The CDR3 here is CASNGQAAYGYTF. CDR3 DNA sequence: TGTGCCAGCAACGGACAGGCCGCCTATGGCTACACCTTC.

This clone is a singleton in its sample. The rearrangement links TRBV29-1 to TRBJ2-2; maybe TRBD2 (6 bases). The ends were cut back, 4 bases at V and 2 bases at J, with 14 bases in the middle. Per the germline V gene, CDR1 is SQVTM and CDR2 is ANQGSEA. The CDR3 has 15 residues. The DNA for the CDR3 is TGCAGCGTTGTAGGAGGGGCGCTAAACACCGGGGAGCTGTTTTTT. It encodes CSVVGGALNTGELFF.

This chain joins TRBV10-3 and TRBJ1-1; 11 bases are a match to TRBD1. CDR1 is ENHRY, CDR2 SYGVKD, per germline. Losses at the gene ends were 10 bases for V and 1 base for J; bases not matched to a gene: 8. This CDR3 spans 15 amino acids. The DNA of the CDR3 is TGTGCCAGTACCGGGACAGGGGGACCGAACACTGAAGCTTTCTTT. Amino acids: CASTGTGGPNTEAFF.

The chain carries TRBV4-1 and TRBJ2-3, with 11 bases aligning to TRBD2. This CDR3 is 16 amino acids long. Germline loops: CDR1 MGHRA, CDR2 YSYEKL. V lost 6 bases and J lost 2; bases outside the gene matches: 7. The CDR3 coding sequence is TGCGCCAGCAGTCCGATAGCGGGAGGGTTCACAGATACGCAGTATTTT. Protein product: CASSPIAGGFTDTQYF.

This clone has only one observation. The rearrangement links TRBV5-1 to TRBJ2-1, with a possible D match to TRBD2 (5 bases). Trimming pared 7 bases from V and 2 bases from J, leaving 16 bases between. The CDR3 is 15 residues long. Germline V lookup: CDR1 SGHRS, CDR2 YFSETQ. CDR3 nucleotides: TGCGCCAGCGTTCTTGGGGAGTCCGCCTACAATGAGCAGTTCTTC. It codes for CASVLGESAYNEQFF.

J is TRBJ2-2 and V is TRBV28, with TRBD1 identical over 7 bases. CDR1 and CDR2 (germline): MDHEN, SYDVKM. Trimming removed 4 bases from V and 0 bases from J; junction bases left unmatched: 5. The CDR3 is 16 residues long. In DNA, the CDR3 is TGTGCCAGCAGTTCAGGGACAGTCGCGAACACCGGGGAGCTGTTTTTT. Its protein product is CASSSGTVANTGELFF.

The J gene is TRBJ1-2, the V gene TRBV6-1; 7 bases are a match to TRBD1. CDR3 length: 13 residues. The V segment lost 8 bases and the J segment 5 bases; nucleotides outside the gene matches: 8. Germline V gene sequence: CDR1 MNHNS, CDR2 SASEGT. The CDR3 DNA reads TGTGCCAGCCAAGGGACAGCGACTTATGGCTACACCTTC. It yields the protein CASQGTATYGYTF.

The gene calls are TRBV28 and TRBJ2-6; D may be TRBD1 (5 bases). Germline loops: CDR1 MDHEN, CDR2 SYDVKM. The CDR3 consists of 18 residues. Between the trimmed V and J ends, which lost 0 bases and 7 bases, there was a span of 19 bases. In nucleotides, the CDR3 is TGTGCCAGCAGTTTATGCGTTGTAGGGCAGGGTGATGCCAACGTCCTGACTTTC. Translating it yields CASSLCVVGQGDANVLTF.

The chain links TRBV5-1 to TRBJ1-6; D may be TRBD1 (6 bases). Looked up from germline, CDR1 is SGHRS and CDR2 is YFSETQ. The ends were cut back, 3 bases at V and 14 bases at J, with 18 bases in the middle. The CDR3 has 14 residues. CDR3 sequence reads: CASSSTGSLAALHF. The CDR3 DNA sequence: TGCGCCAGCAGCTCGACAGGCAGCCTCGCGGCCCTCCACTTT.

V usage is TRBV7-9 and J usage is TRBJ1-6, with a possible D match to TRBD1 (6 bases). The CDR3 length is 15 residues. The germline V gene encodes CDR1 SEHNR and CDR2 FQNEAQ (reference sequence). Trimming stripped 1 base from V and 10 bases from J, with 14 bases between. The CDR3 is CASSLGVDQGSPLHF. The DNA for the CDR3 is TGTGCCAGCAGCTTAGGTGTGGACCAGGGGTCACCCCTCCACTTT. The entire variable domain, with the rest obtained from reference TRBV7-9 and TRBJ1-6, is as follows: DTGVSQNPRHKITKRGQNVTFRCDPISEHNRLYWYRQTLGQGPEFLTYFQNEAQLEKSRLLSDRFSAERPKGSFSTLEIQRTEQGDSAMYLCASSLGVDQGSPLHFGNGTRLTVT.

The chain combines TRBV7-3 with TRBJ2-6, with D perhaps TRBD2 (5 bases). This CDR3 comprises 15 residues. The germline V gene has CDR1 SGHTA and CDR2 FQGTGA. Deletions cut 2 bases from V and 2 bases from J, with 7 bases between. CDR3 in DNA: TGTGCCAGCAGCTTACGGGGTGCTGGGGCCAACGTCCTGACTTTC. Its translation is CASSLRGAGANVLTF. Complete variable domain (other parts from reference TRBV7-3 and TRBJ2-6): GAGVSQTPSNKVTEKGKYVELRCDPISGHTALYWYRQSLGQGPEFLIYFQGTGAADDSGLPNDRFFAVRPEGSVSTLKIQRTERGDSAVYLCASSLRGAGANVLTFGAGSRLTVL.

The chain is built from TRBV7-3 and TRBJ2-3; 7 bases line up with TRBD1. The ends lost 5 bases at V and 6 bases at J; junction bases unmatched: 11. Germline CDR1 SGHTA, CDR2 FQGTGA. The length of the CDR3 is 15 residues. The CDR3 DNA reads TGTGCCAGCAGCCGGGCCCGTACAGGGGACGATACGCAGTATTTT. It yields the protein CASSRARTGDDTQYF.